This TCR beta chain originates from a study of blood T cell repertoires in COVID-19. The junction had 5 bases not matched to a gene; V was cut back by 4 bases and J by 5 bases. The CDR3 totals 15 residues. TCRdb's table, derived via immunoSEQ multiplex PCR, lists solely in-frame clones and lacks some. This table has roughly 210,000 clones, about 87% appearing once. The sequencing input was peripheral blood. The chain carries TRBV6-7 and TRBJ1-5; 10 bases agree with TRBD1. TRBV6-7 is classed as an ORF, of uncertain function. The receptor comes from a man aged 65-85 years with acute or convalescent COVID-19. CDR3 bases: TGTGCCAGCAGTTTGGACAGGGGGAGAGATCAGCCCCAGCATTTT. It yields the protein CASSLDRGRDQPQHF.